This T cell receptor (beta chain) was identified during a study of CD4 T cells in relation to SARS-CoV-2 and coronaviruses. The wider study: TCR beta CDR3s were sequenced after approximately ten-day antigen culture of PBMCs. The study, taken as a whole, reports: Pre-pandemic and post-infection samples never came from the same donor.

Concerning this clone: Antigen unknown.

After removal of 2 bases from V and 1 base from J, the junction contained 4 bases not matched to a gene. The CDR3 spans 15 residues. CDR1 and CDR2 (germline): MDHEN, SYDVKM. This table comes from immunoSEQ multiplex PCR, and its TCRdb copy is limited to in-frame clones, with some not included. The table lists roughly 45,000 clones, about four fifths of them singletons, with over 1.1% in the top ten. Naive or memory CD4+ cells were cultured 1:1 with T cell-depleted PBMCs plus CEF. Sequenced material: naive CD4+ T cells from PBMCs, cultured in vitro. Sample subset: naive CD4+ T cells isolated by negative enrichment. V and J are TRBV28 and TRBJ1-1, with 7 bases lining up with TRBD1. The TCR was taken from an adult with COVID-19. The CDR3 loop reads CASSLMGQQNTEAFF. The CDR3 bases are TGTGCCAGCAGTTTAATGGGACAGCAGAACACTGAAGCTTTCTTT.